The clone carrying this TCR beta chain occurred many times. Its antigen remains unidentified. The data originate from a study of neurological immune-mediated disorders. General observations from the study: Among 34 multiple sclerosis patients, phylogenetic grouping put the repertoires of 18 into a single related-CDR3 cluster, a possible signature.

TCRdb used MiXCR to reprocess the 5' RACE reads, holding one entry per CDR3 protein. The sample records 45,000 to 65,000 distinct CDR3 sequences, around 3.3% being singletons. The sample consisted of PBMCs. This TCR came from a man aged 40-49 years with multiple sclerosis.

CDR3 DNA: TGTGCCACCAGTGATCCATTGACAGGGGGTGGTCAGCCCCAGCATTTT. This gives the protein CATSDPLTGGGQPQHF. The chain recombines TRBV24-1 with TRBJ1-5; 9 bases agree with TRBD1. The CDR3 spans 16 residues. Germline CDR1 reads KGHDR; CDR2 reads SFDVKD. Trimming cost V 3 bases and J 6 bases; bases outside gene matches: 8.